This TCR beta chain was sequenced during a study of blood T cell repertoires in COVID-19. Study context: Acute and convalescent COVID-19 specimens originated in the United States, Italy and Spain. Sample material is recorded as cDNA or gDNA derived from T cells, B-cell-depleted T cells, or PBMCs.

This clone was seen a few times. How the authors handled the data: Amplification of reference gene primers was used by the study to estimate nucleated cell counts. Sequencing was performed with immunoSEQ multiplex PCR; in TCRdb, only in-frame clones are kept and a portion is missing. That table gives V, J and clone size, and the DNA gave D and trimming. The sample shows 60,000 or so clones, about 90% of them seen only once. CDR1 is LGHDT and CDR2 is YNNKEL in the germline V gene (reference sequence). Trimming removed 6 bases from V and 1 base from J, with 9 bases in between. The CDR3 has 13 amino acids.

This TCR derives from a man in his 60s with acute or convalescent COVID-19. Sequences were obtained from peripheral blood. The rearrangement uses TRBV3-1 (or the pseudogene TRBV3-2) and TRBJ2-5; tentative D call: TRBD2 (6 bases). CDR3 sequence reads: CASSSTSQETQYF. The CDR3 DNA sequence: TGTGCCAGCAGTTCGACTAGCCAAGAGACCCAGTACTTC.